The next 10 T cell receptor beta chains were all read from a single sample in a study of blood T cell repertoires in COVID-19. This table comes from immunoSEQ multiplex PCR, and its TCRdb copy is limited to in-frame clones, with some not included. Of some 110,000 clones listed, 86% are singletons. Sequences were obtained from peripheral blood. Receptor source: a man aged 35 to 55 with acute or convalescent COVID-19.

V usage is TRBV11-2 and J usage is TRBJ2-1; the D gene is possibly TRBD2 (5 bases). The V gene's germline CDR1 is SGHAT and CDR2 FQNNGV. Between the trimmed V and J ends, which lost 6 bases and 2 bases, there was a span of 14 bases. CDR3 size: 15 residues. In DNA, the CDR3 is TGTGCCAGCAGTTCTGCGGAGGCCCCCTACAATGAGCAGTTCTTC. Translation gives CASSSAEAPYNEQFF. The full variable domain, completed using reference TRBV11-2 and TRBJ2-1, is EAGVAQSPRYKIIEKRQSVAFWCNPISGHATLYWYQQILGQGPKLLIQFQNNGVVDDSQLPKDRFSAERLKGVDSTLKIQPAKLEDSAVYLCASSSAEAPYNEQFFGPGTRLTVL.

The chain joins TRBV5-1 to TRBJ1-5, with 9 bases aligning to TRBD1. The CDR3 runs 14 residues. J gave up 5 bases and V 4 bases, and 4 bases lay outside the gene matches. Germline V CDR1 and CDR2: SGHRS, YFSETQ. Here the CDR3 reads CASSKDRGDQPQHF. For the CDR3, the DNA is TGCGCCAGCAGCAAGGACAGGGGTGATCAGCCCCAGCATTTT.

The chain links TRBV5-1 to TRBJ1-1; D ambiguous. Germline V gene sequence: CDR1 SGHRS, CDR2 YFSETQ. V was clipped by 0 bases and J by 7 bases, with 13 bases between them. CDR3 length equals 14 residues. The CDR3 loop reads CASSLGPDLNEAFF. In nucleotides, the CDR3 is TGCGCCAGCAGCTTGGGGCCGGACTTGAATGAAGCTTTCTTT.

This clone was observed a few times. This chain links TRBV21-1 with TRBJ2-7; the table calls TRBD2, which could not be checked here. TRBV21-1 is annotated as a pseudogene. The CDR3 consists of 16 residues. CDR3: CASSGRGGKVPHEQYF. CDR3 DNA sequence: TGTGCCAGCAGCGGACGGGGAGGCAAGGTTCCTCACGAGCAGTACTTC.

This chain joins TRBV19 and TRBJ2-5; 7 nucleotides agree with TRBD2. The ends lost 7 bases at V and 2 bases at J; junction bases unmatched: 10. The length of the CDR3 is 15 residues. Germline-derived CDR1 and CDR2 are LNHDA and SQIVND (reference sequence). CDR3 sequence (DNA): TGTGCCAGTACCCGAGAGGGGACTACACAAGAGACCCAGTACTTC. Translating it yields CASTREGTTQETQYF.

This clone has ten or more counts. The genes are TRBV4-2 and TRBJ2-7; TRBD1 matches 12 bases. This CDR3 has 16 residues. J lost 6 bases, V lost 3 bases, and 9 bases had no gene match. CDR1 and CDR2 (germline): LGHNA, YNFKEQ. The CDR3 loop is CASSHRAGTGGVEQYF. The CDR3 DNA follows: TGTGCCAGCAGCCATCGCGCCGGGACAGGGGGCGTCGAGCAGTACTTC.

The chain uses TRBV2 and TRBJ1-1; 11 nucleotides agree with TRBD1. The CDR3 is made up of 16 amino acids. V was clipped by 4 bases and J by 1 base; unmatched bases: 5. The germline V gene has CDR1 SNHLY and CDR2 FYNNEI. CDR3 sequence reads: CASSGGQGATNTEAFF. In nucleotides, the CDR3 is TGTGCCAGCAGTGGAGGACAGGGGGCTACGAACACTGAAGCTTTCTTT.

DNA for the CDR3: TGTGCCAGCGCGGCCGGGGAGTCGGAGAGCTCCTACGAGCAGTACTTC. It codes for CASAAGESESSYEQYF. The chain joins TRBV7-6 to TRBJ2-7; D might be TRBD2 (5 bases). The CDR3 contains 16 residues. Deletions cut 8 bases from V and 0 bases from J, with 20 bases between. Germline V gene data show CDR1 as SGHVS and CDR2 as FNYEAQ. Combining the CDR3 with reference TRBV7-6 and TRBJ2-7 gives the whole variable domain GAGVSQSPRYKVTKRGQDVALRCDPISGHVSLYWYRQALGQGPEFLTYFNYEAQQDKSGLPNDRFSAERPEGSISTLTIQRTEQRDSAMYRCASAAGESESSYEQYFGPGTRLTVT.

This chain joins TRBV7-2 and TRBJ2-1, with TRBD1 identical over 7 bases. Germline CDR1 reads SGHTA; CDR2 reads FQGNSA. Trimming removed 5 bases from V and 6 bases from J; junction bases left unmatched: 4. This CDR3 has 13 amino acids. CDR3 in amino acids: CASSQTGANEQFF. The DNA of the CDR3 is TGTGCCAGCAGCCAAACAGGGGCCAATGAGCAGTTCTTC. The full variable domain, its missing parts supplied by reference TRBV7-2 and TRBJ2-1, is GAGVSQSPSNKVTEKGKDVELRCDPISGHTALYWYRQSLGQGLEFLIYFQGNSAPDKSGLPSDRFSAERTGGSVSTLTIQRTQQEDSAVYLCASSQTGANEQFFGPGTRLTVL.

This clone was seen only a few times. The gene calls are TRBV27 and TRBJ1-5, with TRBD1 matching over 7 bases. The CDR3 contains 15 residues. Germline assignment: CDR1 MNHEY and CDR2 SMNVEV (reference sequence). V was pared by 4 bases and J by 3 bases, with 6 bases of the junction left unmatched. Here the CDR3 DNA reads TGTGCCAGCAGTTCCGGGGACAGTGACAATCAGCCCCAGCATTTT. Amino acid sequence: CASSSGDSDNQPQHF.